This T cell receptor (beta chain) was sequenced for a study of post-analysis software for immune sequencing data. Study-wide findings and caveats: Patients used a handful of TRBV segments, including TRBV5-6, TRBV5-1 and TRBV20-1, more often than controls.

Included in the TCR beta cDNA libraries were unique molecular identifiers. A single record per CDR3 protein comes from TCRdb applying MiXCR to the PCR reads. The table records about 820,000 distinct CDR3 sequences, roughly 50% of them present only once. Looked up from germline, CDR1 is SEHNR and CDR2 is FQNEAQ (reference sequence). Trimming removed 0 bases from V and 4 bases from J; junction bases left unmatched: 8. This CDR3 comprises 18 residues. A single count supports this clonotype. Its cognate antigen is unknown. This receptor was obtained from a girl under 18 with multiple sclerosis. The chain has TRBV7-9 and TRBJ2-1, with 11 bases fitting TRBD2. Input material: blood. In nucleotides, the CDR3 is TGTGCCAGCAGCTTAGCCCCGCCTACTAGCGGGGGTTACAATGAGCAGTTCTTC. It yields the protein CASSLAPPTSGGYNEQFF.